This T cell receptor beta chain emerged from a study of T cell responses to AZD1222 COVID-19 vaccine. Study-level points and caveats: Clonal diversity was possibly underestimated; the donors were predominantly white British and more often female.

Germline assignment: CDR1 LGHDT and CDR2 YNNKEL (reference sequence). V lost 0 bases and J lost 0; bases outside the gene matches: 8. The CDR3 runs 18 residues. Profiling relied on immunoSEQ multiplex PCR, and the TCRdb table lists in-frame clones only, not all of them. Among more than 100,000 clones listed, less than 90% were seen once. Note on this clone: The target antigen is unknown.

Sequencing was performed on peripheral blood, taken on day 0 of AZD1222 vaccination. The clonotype originates from an adult in good health. The gene calls are TRBV3-1 (or the pseudogene TRBV3-2) and TRBJ2-1; TRBD2 matches at 7 bases. The CDR3 region is CASSQDRQGGVSYNEQFF. The CDR3 coding sequence is TGTGCCAGCAGCCAAGATCGTCAGGGAGGGGTCTCCTACAATGAGCAGTTCTTC.